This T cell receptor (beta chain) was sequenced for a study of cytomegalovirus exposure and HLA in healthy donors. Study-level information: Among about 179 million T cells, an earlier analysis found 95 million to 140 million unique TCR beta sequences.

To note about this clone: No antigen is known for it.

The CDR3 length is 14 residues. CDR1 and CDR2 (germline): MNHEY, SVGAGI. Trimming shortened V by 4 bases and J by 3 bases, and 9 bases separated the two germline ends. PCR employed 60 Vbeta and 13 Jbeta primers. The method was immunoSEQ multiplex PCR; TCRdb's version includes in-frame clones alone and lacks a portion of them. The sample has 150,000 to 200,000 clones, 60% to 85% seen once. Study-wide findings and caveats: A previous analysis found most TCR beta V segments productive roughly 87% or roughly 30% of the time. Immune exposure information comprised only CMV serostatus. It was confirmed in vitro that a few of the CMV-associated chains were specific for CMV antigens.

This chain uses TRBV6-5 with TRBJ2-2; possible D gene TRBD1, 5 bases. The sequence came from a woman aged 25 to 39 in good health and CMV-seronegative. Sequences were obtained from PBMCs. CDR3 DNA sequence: TGTGCCAGCAGTTCCTTGACAGACACCGGGGAGCTGTTTTTT. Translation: CASSSLTDTGELFF.